This TCR beta chain was sequenced for a study of T-cell memory formation after mild COVID-19. The study's findings and limits: The study found balanced CD4/CD8 in clones contracting day 15 to 85 and a CD4+ lean in later expanders.

This clonotype occurred a few times. Its cognate antigen is unknown. Trimming at V came to 4 bases and at J to 6 bases, leaving 7 bases not matched to a gene. The CDR3 is 15 residues long. Germline CDR1 and CDR2: SGHRS and YFSETQ. TCRdb reanalysed the 5' RACE reads using MiXCR and keeps one entry per CDR3 protein. The sample consists of roughly 400,000 distinct CDR3 sequences, over 15% of them appearing once. The receptor's source is a young man who had mild COVID-19 (a few samples of this study predate the infection). Cell type and time point are not known. The sample consisted of PBMCs or a T cell subset sorted from them (not recorded which). The chain employs TRBV5-1 and TRBJ2-1; 10 nucleotides align to TRBD2. The CDR3 DNA sequence: TGCGCCAGCAGCAATCTAGCGGGGGCGACCAATGAGCAGTTCTTC. Translating gives CASSNLAGATNEQFF.